This T cell receptor (beta chain) was found in a study of glioma-infiltrating T cells after dendritic cell vaccination. This CDR3 is built from 17 residues. Germline CDR1 and CDR2: SGHNT and YYREEE (reference sequence). V lost 4 bases, J lost 4 bases, and 11 bases stayed unmatched. The method was immunoSEQ multiplex PCR; TCRdb's version includes in-frame clones alone and lacks a portion of them. The sample consists of about 92,000 clones, just over 85% of them appearing once. The receptor was derived from a human donor with glioblastoma. The starting material was blood, obtained before dendritic cell vaccination. V and J are TRBV5-4 and TRBJ2-2, with 9 positions matching TRBD2. CDR3 nucleotide sequence: TGTGCCAGCAGCAGCCCCGCGGGGGGGATTGGCACCGGGGAGCTGTTTTTT. It specifies CASSSPAGGIGTGELFF.